This passage covers 25 T cell receptor beta chains from one sample sequenced in a study of blood T cell repertoires in COVID-19. The repertoire was sequenced with immunoSEQ multiplex PCR; TCRdb's copy has only in-frame clones and lacks some. The sample contains 300,000 to 400,000 clones, 90% to 95% of which appear only once. Source material: peripheral blood. The receptors derive from a woman aged 18-35 years who had recovered from COVID-19.

This chain joins TRBV4-3 and TRBJ2-1; the match to TRBD2 covers 10 bases. Germline assignment: CDR1 LGHNA and CDR2 YSLEER. With V trimmed by 3 bases and J by 8 bases, 13 bases remained unmatched. This CDR3 has 17 residues. CDR3 sequence (DNA): TGCGCCAGCAGCCAGGGTTTAGCGGGAGGTATTGTGTATGAGCAGTTCTTC. Its translation is CASSQGLAGGIVYEQFF.

The V gene is TRBV11-3, the J gene TRBJ2-1; perhaps TRBD2 as D (6 bases). There are 15 residues in the CDR3. Looked up from germline, CDR1 is SGHNT and CDR2 is YENEEA. The germline V and J ends were trimmed by 6 bases and 2 bases, with 14 bases remaining between them. CDR3 nucleotides: TGTGCCAGCAGTCGTAGCGGAGCACCCTACAATGAGCAGTTCTTC. As protein: CASSRSGAPYNEQFF.

The CDR3 spells CAISESNSGSYEQYV. The CDR3 DNA reads TGTGCCATCAGTGAGAGTAATAGCGGGAGCTACGAGCAGTACGTC. This sequence joins TRBV10-3 and TRBJ2-7; 9 positions agree with TRBD2. CDR3 length equals 15 residues. J lost 3 bases, V lost 2 bases, and 5 bases had no gene match. The germline CDR1 and CDR2 sequences are ENHRY and SYGVKD.

V and J are TRBV9 and TRBJ2-2; D gene ambiguous. Trimming cost V 4 bases and J 0 bases, with 4 bases left between them. Germline loops: CDR1 SGDLS, CDR2 YYNGEE. The CDR3 is 13 residues long. CDR3: CASSPPNTGELFF. As DNA, the CDR3 is TGTGCCAGCAGCCCTCCGAACACCGGGGAGCTGTTTTTT.

The genes are TRBV18 and TRBJ2-2, with 10 bases identical to TRBD1. Germline-derived CDR1 and CDR2 are KGHSH and LQKENI. The CDR3 loop spans 13 amino acids. CDR3 sequence (DNA): TGTGGATCGACAGGGGGCCTTCCCGGGGAGCTGTTTTTT. Its translation: CGSTGGLPGELFF.

There are a few counts of this clone. Other DNA sequences from this sample encode an identical CDR3 as well. The chain is built from TRBV14 and TRBJ1-2, with D hard to call. This CDR3 comprises 13 residues. Germline values: CDR1 SGHDN, CDR2 FVKESK. Trimming took off 0 bases at V and 7 bases at J, with 9 bases between the two ends. The CDR3 spells CASSQDLRSGYTF. CDR3 bases: TGTGCCAGCAGCCAAGATTTACGGAGTGGCTACACCTTC.

Remarks on this clone: Other DNA sequences from this sample encode an identical CDR3 as well. The V gene is TRBV5-4, the J gene TRBJ1-1; D not certain. Per germline, CDR1 SGHNT and CDR2 YYREEE (reference sequence). V lost 3 bases and J lost 1, with 7 bases in between. CDR3 length: 13 residues. The CDR3 region is CASSSTKNTEAFF. The CDR3 DNA reads TGTGCCAGCAGCTCGACAAAGAACACTGAAGCTTTCTTT. Variable domain in full (rest from reference TRBV5-4 and TRBJ1-1): ETGVTQSPTHLIKTRGQQVTLRCSSQSGHNTVSWYQQALGQGPQFIFQYYREEENGRGNFPPRFSGLQFPNYSSELNVNALELDDSALYLCASSSTKNTEAFFGQGTRLTVV.

This clone was seen a handful of times. V is TRBV29-1 and J is TRBJ1-2, with D unresolved. Trimming left V 3 bases short and J 5 bases short, with 4 bases between. Germline values: CDR1 SQVTM, CDR2 ANQGSEA. The CDR3 contains 10 residues. Here the CDR3 reads CSVDSYGYTF. The CDR3 DNA reads TGCAGCGTTGACTCTTATGGCTACACCTTC.

Written as DNA, the CDR3 is TGTGCCAGCAGGCAAACGGGGAATTCGGACTATGGCTACACCTTC. It specifies CASRQTGNSDYGYTF. The V and J genes are TRBV6-6 and TRBJ1-2, with D unclear. The CDR3 covers 15 residues. Germline loops: CDR1 MNHNY, CDR2 SVGAGI (reference sequence). The V end lost 6 bases, the J end lost 3 bases, and 17 bases lay between the germline ends.

The chain carries TRBV6-1 and TRBJ2-7; TRBD1 might be the D (5 bases). Germline V gene lookup returns CDR1 MNHNS and CDR2 SASEGT. Trimming removed 1 base at V and 5 bases at J, with 12 bases between. The CDR3 extends over 14 amino acids. CDR3 nucleotides: TGTGCCAGCAGTGAAGATCCCAGGGTCCACGAGCAGTACGTC. Its protein product is CASSEDPRVHEQYV.

This chain joins TRBV11-3 and TRBJ1-4, with TRBD1 matching over 7 bases. The length of the CDR3 is 14 residues. From germline, CDR1 is SGHNT and CDR2 YENEEA. V trimming: 6 bases; J trimming: 8 bases; junction bases outside the gene matches: 9. The CDR3: CASRRGGVGEKLFF. In DNA, the CDR3 is TGTGCCAGCAGACGAGGGGGCGTCGGGGAAAAACTGTTTTTT.

The chain uses TRBV11-2 and TRBJ2-2, with 7 positions matching TRBD1. There are 15 residues in the CDR3. After removal of 2 bases from V and 5 bases from J, the junction contained 5 bases not matched to a gene. Germline assignment: CDR1 SGHAT and CDR2 FQNNGV. The CDR3 sequence: CASSLSAGGTGELFF. The DNA for the CDR3 is TGTGCCAGCAGCTTATCGGCAGGGGGTACCGGGGAGCTGTTTTTT.

The rearrangement uses TRBV28 and TRBJ2-5; a weak D match, TRBD2 (5 bases). The germline V gene encodes CDR1 MDHEN and CDR2 SYDVKM. Trimming took 6 bases from V and 4 from J, leaving 21 bases between them. This CDR3 region has 16 residues. The CDR3 bases are TGTGCCAGCAGCCCTTCTGGGGAGATTCGAGTAGAGACCCAGTACTTC. Amino acids: CASSPSGEIRVETQYF. The full variable domain, rest sourced from reference TRBV28 and TRBJ2-5, is DVKVTQSSRYLVKRTGEKVFLECVQDMDHENMFWYRQDPGLGLRLIYFSYDVKMKEKGDIPEGYSVSREKKERFSLILESASTNQTSMYLCASSPSGEIRVETQYFGPGTRLLVL.

This chain links TRBV30 with TRBJ2-5, with a weak D call TRBD2 (5 bases). The CDR3 has 15 amino acids. V lost 5 bases, J lost 3 bases, and 19 bases lay in between. The V gene's germline CDR1 is GTSNPN and CDR2 SVGIG (reference sequence). As DNA, the CDR3 is TGTGCCTGGGGTTTTAGCGACTGGGCTAAAGAGACCCAGTACTTC. Translating it yields CAWGFSDWAKETQYF.

The gene calls are TRBV18 and TRBJ1-5, with TRBD1 matching over 8 bases. There are 16 residues in the CDR3. CDR1 is KGHSH, CDR2 LQKENI, per germline. Trimming at V came to 6 bases and at J to 7 bases, leaving 14 bases not matched to a gene. The CDR3 bases are TGTGCCAGCTCGGGGGGGCCCGGACAGGGTGTCCAGCCCCAGCATTTT. Translating gives CASSGGPGQGVQPQHF.

This chain connects TRBV7-2 to TRBJ2-1; TRBD2 matches at 9 bases. V trimming: 6 bases; J trimming: 4 bases; junction bases outside the gene matches: 10. The CDR3 is 16 residues long. Germline CDR1 is SGHTA and CDR2 is FQGNSA. For the CDR3, the DNA is TGTGCCAGCAGGAGCGCCGGGACTAGCAGGTACAATGAGCAGTTCTTC. Residues: CASRSAGTSRYNEQFF.

The genes are TRBV11-2 and TRBJ2-1; 12 positions agree with TRBD2. The V gene end was trimmed by 7 bases and the J gene end by 4 bases; junction bases not matched to a gene: 5. There are 15 residues in the CDR3. The germline V gene has CDR1 SGHAT and CDR2 FQNNGV. CDR3 sequence: CASNRLAGVYNEQFF. The CDR3 coding sequence is TGTGCCAGCAACCGACTAGCGGGAGTGTACAATGAGCAGTTCTTC.

The chain couples TRBV13 to TRBJ1-1; 10 positions agree with TRBD1. This CDR3 has 16 amino acids. V dropped 6 bases and J dropped 0; count of bases not matched to a gene: 7. CDR1 is PRHDT and CDR2 is FYEKMQ in the germline V gene (reference sequence). The CDR3 protein is CASSRRQGAMNTEAFF. The CDR3 DNA reads TGTGCCAGCAGTAGACGACAGGGGGCAATGAACACTGAAGCTTTCTTT.

The chain joins TRBV5-1 to TRBJ2-4; 13 positions match TRBD2. Germline values: CDR1 SGHRS, CDR2 YFSETQ. CDR3 length: 19 residues. The V and J ends lost 4 bases and 1 base, in that order; junction bases with no gene match: 11. CDR3 nucleotide sequence: TGCGCCAGCAGCCCATCTGGACTAGCGGGAGAGCCGGCCAAAAACATTCAGTACTTC. Translated: CASSPSGLAGEPAKNIQYF.

This chain joins TRBV7-2 and TRBJ2-5; 10 bases are a match to TRBD1. The V and J ends lost 4 bases and 4 bases, in that order; junction bases with no gene match: 6. Looked up from germline, CDR1 is SGHTA and CDR2 is FQGNSA. This CDR3 has 15 amino acids. For the CDR3, the DNA is TGTGCCAGCAGCTCCCGGGACAGGGGTTCAGAGACCCAGTACTTC. Amino acid sequence: CASSSRDRGSETQYF.

The chain combines TRBV28 with TRBJ2-7; D might be TRBD1 (6 bases). CDR1 and CDR2 (germline): MDHEN, SYDVKM. CDR3 length: 13 amino acids. V was pared by 5 bases and J by 7 bases, with 15 bases between. The CDR3 region is CASSVTGLGEQYV. Here the CDR3 DNA reads TGTGCCAGCAGTGTCACAGGGCTAGGGGAGCAGTACGTC.

The rearrangement uses TRBV11-2 and TRBJ2-1; unclear D gene. The V gene lost 3 bases and the J gene lost 9 bases, with 6 bases spanning the gap. The CDR3 totals 11 residues. The V gene's germline CDR1 is SGHAT and CDR2 FQNNGV. CDR3 sequence: CASSFPSEQFF. CDR3 nucleotide sequence: TGTGCCAGCAGCTTCCCTTCTGAGCAGTTCTTC. Variable domain in full (rest from reference TRBV11-2 and TRBJ2-1): EAGVAQSPRYKIIEKRQSVAFWCNPISGHATLYWYQQILGQGPKLLIQFQNNGVVDDSQLPKDRFSAERLKGVDSTLKIQPAKLEDSAVYLCASSFPSEQFFGPGTRLTVL.

This sequence joins TRBV5-1 and TRBJ2-1; 8 bases match TRBD2. The length of the CDR3 is 16 residues. Trimming cost V 0 bases and J 2 bases; bases outside gene matches: 4. Germline-derived CDR1 and CDR2 are SGHRS and YFSETQ. CDR3 protein: CASSLEAGLAYNEQFF. The CDR3, as DNA: TGCGCCAGCAGCTTGGAAGCGGGACTAGCCTACAATGAGCAGTTCTTC.

This clone was found once. The J gene is TRBJ1-4, the V gene TRBV20-1; D ambiguous. Trimming shortened V by 8 bases and J by 8 bases, and 12 bases separated the two germline ends. The germline CDR1 and CDR2 sequences are DFQATT and SNEGSKA (reference sequence). The CDR3 is made up of 11 amino acids. CDR3 nucleotide sequence: TGCAGTTCGAGGGTGGAGGAAAAACTGTTTTTT. Its protein product is CSSRVEEKLFF.

In its sample, this clone was seen once. Additional DNA sequences in this sample encode the identical CDR3. This sequence joins TRBV2 and TRBJ1-2, with 7 bases aligning to TRBD1. The CDR3 totals 13 residues. V lost 8 bases, J lost 1 base, and 4 bases stayed unmatched. The V gene's germline CDR1 is SNHLY and CDR2 FYNNEI. CDR3: CASRRDSNYGYTF. CDR3 in DNA: TGTGCCAGCCGCCGGGACAGTAACTATGGCTACACCTTC.